This T cell receptor beta chain emerged from a study of PD-1 blockade in classical Hodgkin lymphoma (dated by TCRdb to the early 2020s). About the study as a whole: Nivolumab dosing was 3 mg/kg intravenously every 2 weeks, continuing until either disease progression or unacceptable toxicity. The study used TCR beta sequencing and CyTOF to define a peripheral blood immune signature of response to PD-1 blockade in classical Hodgkin lymphoma. The study at large found these results: Trial patients achieving complete response had baseline diversity similar to newly diagnosed patients, whereas partial responders and progressors had significantly lower diversity. Baseline TCR diversity was reported to be lower in newly diagnosed patients than in healthy donors, and even lower in relapsed/refractory patients. A significant rise by C4D1 was seen in CD4+ but not CD8+ TCR diversity (p=0.0027 vs p=0.16), with the rise being most apparent in complete responders (p=0.02). The study was restricted to a single clinical trial cohort, and the causes of repertoire differences, possibly disease activity or prior therapy, were left undefined. Patients starting nivolumab less than 1 year after ASCT had lower diversity and were excluded from later analyses to avoid confounding by immune reconstitution.

The time point label corresponds to: cycle 2 day 1 (C2D1) of nivolumab. Relapse after autologous stem cell transplantation had occurred in all trial patients, and cohorts A, B and C were distinguished by prior brentuximab vedotin exposure. The trial cohort included more than 55 patients with relapsed/refractory classical Hodgkin lymphoma, and each patient had a best overall response of complete response, partial response or progressive disease. Single-agent nivolumab was administered to trial patients in the multi-cohort phase II CheckMate 205 trial. An independent review committee assessed best overall response using the 2007 International Working Group response criteria. Trial PBMCs were obtained immediately prior to nivolumab initiation (C1D1) and on therapy at cycle 2 day 1 and cycle 4 day 1. Peripheral blood was collected in 8 mL Vacutainer Cell Preparation Tubes, from which PBMCs were isolated by centrifugation and then cryopreserved.

Genomic DNA was isolated using the Qiagen DNeasy kit from unsorted PBMCs as well as from negatively selected CD4+ and CD8+ fractions. Amplification of TCR beta CDR3 regions was done by immunoSEQ multiplex PCR with primers that anneal to V and J segments. A synthetic immune receptor repertoire was used to minimize amplification bias, and any remaining bias was removed computationally after sequencing. Turning to the authors' computational methods: Custom Python scripts were used to quantify repertoire diversity as the Shannon entropy index. Unsorted, CD4+ and CD8+ repertoires were analyzed separately, except in combined analyses where CD4+ and CD8+ sequences were merged in silico. A clone counted as expanded when the clone's frequency after treatment rose at least 2-fold relative to C1D1, and clones undetected at baseline were given a pseudocount of 0.5. Clones with 0 or 1 copy at C1D1 were defined as singleton clones, while clones with 2 or more copies were defined as non-singleton clones. By matching protein sequences in sorted samples from the same patient, clones expanded in unsorted samples were annotated as CD4+, CD8+ or unknown. Diversity changes from C1D1 to C4D1 were tested in paired samples using Wilcoxon tests. TCRdb re-hosts the immuneACCESS table, in-frame sequences only. Its copies lack some clones; in the studies checked, an unresolved V gene accounts for under half of them, and the cause for the rest is not known. Clone size and V and J calls were adopted from that table, with D and trimming inferred from the DNA. This sample holds tens of thousands of clones; under 70% were observed only once. The top ten constitute 12% to 15% of the sample.

With respect to this clone: Which antigen it targets is not known. Base qualities are not provided; no much larger clone lies one nucleotide away.

Material: peripheral blood mononuclear cells (PBMCs), obtained before the second cycle of nivolumab. This sequence was found in a human donor with classical Hodgkin lymphoma.

In nucleotide form, the sequence is TGCGCCAGCAGCCGGGGGGGACATCTGAACACTGAAGCTTTCTTT. Its translation reads: CASSRGGHLNTEAFF. The rearrangement combines TRBV4-3 with TRBJ1-1; a tentative D call is TRBD1 (6 bases match). The CDR3, cysteine through phenylalanine, is 15 amino acids long. Left in the record is the CDR3 DNA by itself, 45 bases read in frame from the first base. The germline V gene provides CDR1 LGHNA and CDR2 YSLEER. Relative to germline, V is 4 bases shorter and J is 0 bases shorter, with 12 bases between their ends.